Listed here are 30 T cell receptor beta chains from one sample, sequenced in a study of tumor-infiltrating lymphocytes in primary liver carcinoma. Co-extraction of RNA and DNA was performed on roughly 20-33 mg of unsorted bulk tissue. TCR beta cDNA was reverse-transcribed from about 550 ng of total RNA. The reaction used a constant-region primer and ProtoScript II reverse transcriptase. TCR beta libraries came from three nested multiplex PCR rounds using slightly modified ARM-PCR. Use of TRBV1-TRBV30 forward primers with a C-beta reverse primer characterized the first two PCR rounds, which lasted around 9 cycles each. TCRdb reprocessed the multiplex PCR reads with MiXCR, giving one entry per CDR3 protein. The profile shows around 25,000 distinct CDR3 sequences, about 74% of them singletons. Sequencing was performed on liver tumor tissue from sampling region 5. Subset defined: tumor region T5, tumor centre. The receptors originated from a woman aged 25 to 39 with primary liver carcinoma and hepatitis B virus infection.

Details on this clonotype: No conserved phenylalanine or tryptophan ends this CDR3, so it is likely a read error. V usage is TRBV29-1 and J usage is TRBJ1-1; D is unclear. CDR3 length: 12 amino acids. V was clipped by 6 bases and J by 4 bases, with 12 bases between them. CDR1 is SQVTM, CDR2 ANQGSEA, per germline. The CDR3 loop is CSVETCSTEAFV. Written as DNA, the CDR3 is TGCAGCGTCGAGACATGTAGCACTGAAGCTTTCGTT.

Comment on this clonotype: No conserved phenylalanine or tryptophan is present at the end of the CDR3, so a read error is the likely explanation. Because the CDR3's place on the DNA is in doubt, the DNA is left out and the CDR3 is given as listed by TCRdb. The chain couples TRBV11-2 to TRBJ2-7. The CDR3 sequence runs 12 residues, both termini included. Germline values: CDR1 SGHAT, CDR2 FQNNGV. The CDR3 sequence: CASSLGPTERYS.

The chain joins TRBV7-9 to TRBJ2-3; D might be TRBD2 (5 bases). Germline-derived CDR1 and CDR2 are SEHNR and FQNEAQ (reference sequence). The V gene lost 6 bases and the J gene lost 8 bases, with 15 bases spanning the gap. CDR3 length: 13 amino acids. CDR3 sequence reads: CASRNGNPVTQYF. The DNA of the CDR3 is TGTGCCAGCAGAAACGGGAACCCGGTTACGCAGTATTTT. Drawing the rest from reference TRBV7-9 and TRBJ2-3, the complete variable domain is DTGVSQNPRHKITKRGQNVTFRCDPISEHNRLYWYRQTLGQGPEFLTYFQNEAQLEKSRLLSDRFSAERPKGSFSTLEIQRTEQGDSAMYLCASRNGNPVTQYFGPGTRLTVL.

The chain uses TRBV6-5 and TRBJ2-1, with D perhaps TRBD2 (6 bases). The CDR3 has 14 amino acids. Deletions cut 8 bases from V and 6 bases from J, with 17 bases between. Germline CDR1 is MNHEY and CDR2 is SVGAGI. Here the CDR3 reads CASSEGRASNEQFF. In nucleotides, the CDR3 is TGTGCCAGCTCGGAGGGTCGGGCCTCCAATGAGCAGTTCTTC.

Worth noting for this clonotype: Compared with germline, one end of the junction differs, possibly owing to a read error. The rearrangement links TRBV4-3 to TRBJ2-2, with TRBD2 matching 8 bases. The germline CDR1 and CDR2 sequences are LGHNA and YSLEER. The CDR3 consists of 19 residues. The CDR3 is CASSVLAEGPRSNTGELFF. As DNA, the CDR3 is TGCGCCAGCAGTGTACTAGCGGAAGGGCCCCGTTCGAACACAGGGGAGCTGTTTTTT.

Concerning this clonotype itself: Compared with germline, one end of the junction differs, possibly owing to a read error. The chain is built from TRBV7-9 and TRBJ2-1, with 7 bases aligning to TRBD2. The CDR3 extends over 16 amino acids. Germline V CDR1 and CDR2: SEHNR, FQNEAQ (reference sequence). The CDR3 loop is CAGSLGASGARNEQFF. In nucleotides, the CDR3 is TGTGCCGGCAGCTTAGGGGCTAGCGGAGCTAGGAATGAGCAGTTCTTT. Together with reference TRBV7-9 and TRBJ2-1, the CDR3 gives the full variable domain: DTGVSQNPRHKITKRGQNVTFRCDPISEHNRLYWYRQTLGQGPEFLTYFQNEAQLEKSRLLSDRFSAERPKGSFSTLEIQRTEQGDSAMYLCAGSLGASGARNEQFFGPGTRLTVL.

The chain has TRBV28 and TRBJ1-5, with 8 bases lining up with TRBD1. V gave up 7 bases and J gave up 3 bases; unmatched junction bases: 11. The CDR3 runs to 16 residues. Germline CDR1 reads MDHEN; CDR2 reads SYDVKM. The CDR3 region is CASKFSRQGINQPQHF. The CDR3 coding sequence is TGTGCCAGCAAATTCTCACGACAGGGGATCAATCAGCCCCAGCATTTT.

With respect to this clonotype: Lacking the conserved final phenylalanine or tryptophan, this CDR3 likely reflects a read error. It is unclear where the CDR3 begins or ends on the DNA, so no DNA is shown, and the CDR3 is as TCRdb lists it. This rearrangement joins TRBV11-2 to TRBJ2-1; the table's D gene call, TRBD2, was not cross checked with the DNA. In germline, CDR1 is SGHAT, CDR2 FQNNGV. The CDR3 is made up of 15 amino acids, end residues included. CDR3 amino acids: CASIFDLAGSVEQFI.

As concerns this clonotype: The junction departs from the called germline gene at one end, perhaps through a read error. The chain carries TRBV7-9 and TRBJ2-3; 7 nucleotides agree with TRBD2. From germline, CDR1 is SEHNR and CDR2 FQNEAQ (reference sequence). The CDR3 runs to 13 residues. In DNA, the CDR3 is TGTGCAAGCAGCAGCGGGAACCCGGATACGCACTATTTT. Its translation is CASSSGNPDTHYF. Complete variable domain (other parts from reference TRBV7-9 and TRBJ2-3): DTGVSQNPRHKITKRGQNVTFRCDPISEHNRLYWYRQTLGQGPEFLTYFQNEAQLEKSRLLSDRFSAERPKGSFSTLEIQRTEQGDSAMYLCASSSGNPDTHYFGPGTRLTVL.

A remark on this clonotype: The CDR3 does not close with the conserved phenylalanine or tryptophan, likely indicating a read error. The chain is built from TRBV6-5 and TRBJ1-3, with a tentative D call TRBD1 (5 bases). Germline-derived CDR1 and CDR2 are MNHEY and SVGAGI. The CDR3 length is 15 residues. The V end was cut by 7 bases, the J end by 0 bases, with 13 bases between. The CDR3 DNA is TGTGCCAGCAATTTCGGGGCCAGCTCTGGAAACACCATATATCTT. Its translation is CASNFGASSGNTIYL.

Note on this clonotype: This may come from a read error, since a much larger clone is one base off. V is TRBV7-6 and J is TRBJ1-3; tentatively, D is TRBD1 (5 bases). CDR3 length: 16 amino acids. Germline V gene data show CDR1 as SGHVS and CDR2 as FNYEAQ. V lost 5 bases to trimming and J lost 0 bases, with 14 bases between them. CDR3 amino acids: CASSTAGTASGNTIYF. In DNA form, the CDR3 reads TGTGCCAGCAGCACCGCCGGGACGGCCTCTGGAAACACCATATATTTT. Drawing the rest from reference TRBV7-6 and TRBJ1-3, the complete variable domain is GAGVSQSPRYKVTKRGQDVALRCDPISGHVSLYWYRQALGQGPEFLTYFNYEAQQDKSGLPNDRFSAERPEGSISTLTIQRTEQRDSAMYRCASSTAGTASGNTIYFGEGSWLTVV.

Points on this clonotype: A junction boundary mismatches the germline segment, possibly from a read error. The chain employs TRBV24-1 and TRBJ2-3; D is tentatively TRBD1 or TRBD2 (5 bases each). The CDR3 is 14 amino acids. Germline loops: CDR1 KGHDR, CDR2 SFDVKD. The CDR3 DNA sequence: TGTGCCATCAGTGATGCTATCGGGGCGGTGACGCGGTATTTT. Translating it yields CAISDAIGAVTRYF.

This chain's CDR3 is CASREAGPWNEQFF. The CDR3 nucleotides are TGTGCCAGCAGAGAGGCGGGACCCTGGAATGAGCAGTTCTTC. This sequence joins TRBV6-5 and TRBJ2-1; D might be TRBD2 (6 bases). The ends were cut back, 6 bases at V and 7 bases at J, with 16 bases in the middle. Germline V CDR1 and CDR2: MNHEY, SVGAGI. The length of the CDR3 is 14 residues.

As regards this clonotype: A much larger clone is a single base away; this may be a read error. The chain's CDR3 is CTSSPDSTEAFF. The DNA for the CDR3 is TGTACCAGCAGCCCAGACAGCACTGAAGCTTTCTTT. V and J are TRBV11-2 and TRBJ1-1, with a possible D match to TRBD1 (5 bases). CDR3 length: 12 amino acids. Germline V lookup: CDR1 SGHAT, CDR2 FQNNGV. Full variable domain (outside the CDR3, taken from reference TRBV11-2 and TRBJ1-1): EAGVAQSPRYKIIEKRQSVAFWCNPISGHATLYWYQQILGQGPKLLIQFQNNGVVDDSQLPKDRFSAERLKGVDSTLKIQPAKLEDSAVYLCTSSPDSTEAFFGQGTRLTVV.

This clonotype turned up a few times. One junction end disagrees with the germline gene, perhaps due to a read error. The V gene is TRBV5-4, the J gene TRBJ2-5, with a tentative D call TRBD2 (6 bases). Germline loops: CDR1 SGHNT, CDR2 YYREEE (reference sequence). This CDR3 region has 16 residues. CDR3 DNA: TGTGCCAGCAGCTTGGCCGACGCGGGAACTCAAGAGACCCAATACTTC. It translates to CASSLADAGTQETQYF. Looking up the rest from reference TRBV5-4 and TRBJ2-5 gives the full variable domain: ETGVTQSPTHLIKTRGQQVTLRCSSQSGHNTVSWYQQALGQGPQFIFQYYREEENGRGNFPPRFSGLQFPNYSSELNVNALELDDSALYLCASSLADAGTQETQYFGPGTRLLVL.

With regard to this clonotype: The junction differs from germline at one of its ends, possibly a read error. The rearrangement links TRBV30 to TRBJ2-5; D remains ambiguous. This CDR3 contains 11 residues. Germline-derived CDR1 and CDR2 are GTSNPN and SVGIG (reference sequence). The DNA of the CDR3 is TGTGCCCGGAGTGTCGTGGAGAGCCAGTACTTC. Its protein product is CARSVVESQYF.

Only one count was recorded for this clonotype. Here the CDR3 omits its conserved ending phenylalanine or tryptophan, so a read error is the likely source. The gene calls are TRBV11-3 and TRBJ2-5; a possible D gene is TRBD2 (6 bases). The V and J ends lost 5 bases and 4 bases respectively, with 26 bases between them. From germline, CDR1 is SGHNT and CDR2 YENEEA. This CDR3 has 18 amino acids. The CDR3 sequence: CASSPGDYSQGVLETQYL. The CDR3 coding sequence is TGTGCCAGCAGCCCGGGGGATTATAGCCAGGGTGTGCTAGAGACCCAGTACCTC.

To note about this clonotype: The germline gene is not matched at one end of the junction; a read error may be the cause. The chain links TRBV6-1 to TRBJ1-1, with D possibly matching TRBD1 (6 bases). Per germline, CDR1 MNHNS and CDR2 SASEGT. CDR3 length: 15 residues. The CDR3 nucleotides read TGTGCCAGCGATTTTTGGACAGCGATGGACACTGAAGCTTCCTTT. This sequence encodes CASDFWTAMDTEASF.

In the case of this clonotype: Because it lacks the conserved phenylalanine or tryptophan at the end, this CDR3 is likely a read error. The chain joins TRBV12-3 or TRBV12-4 to TRBJ2-3; D remains ambiguous. The CDR3 runs to 15 residues. CDR3 amino acids: CASSFPPPSTDTQYY. The CDR3 nucleotides read TGCGCCAGCAGTTTTCCCCCTCCTAGTACAGATACGCAGTATTAT.

Of note for this clonotype: This CDR3 is missing its conserved last phenylalanine or tryptophan, likely due to a read error. The DNA is omitted, as the CDR3 cannot be located on it reliably, and the CDR3 follows TCRdb's listing. The chain joins TRBV7-9 to TRBJ1-4. From its first to its last residue, the CDR3 has 16 amino acids. Germline values: CDR1 SEHNR, CDR2 FQNEAQ (reference sequence). The CDR3 spells CASSLGRYATNEKLSL.

This clonotype has only one observation. V usage is TRBV29-1 and J usage is TRBJ2-3; D might be TRBD2 (8 bases). The CDR3 consists of 24 residues. Trimming took off 6 bases at V and 1 base at J, with 44 bases between the two ends. Germline V gives CDR1 SQVTM, CDR2 ANQGSEA. The CDR3 loop is CSVEQIQGRQGSADTSGGTDTQYF. Written as DNA, the CDR3 is TGCAGCGTAGAGCAGATACAAGGCCGACAGGGTTCGGCGGATACTAGCGGCGGCACAGATACGCAGTATTTT.

As concerns this clonotype: Its ends do not fully match the called genes, so a read error is possible. V is TRBV6-5 and J is TRBJ2-2; tentatively, D is TRBD2 (5 bases). The CDR3 spans 15 residues. In germline, CDR1 is MNHEY, CDR2 SVGAGI. CDR3: CASSARAEFTGELFF. The CDR3 bases are TGTGCCAGCAGTGCGCGGGCAGAGTTCACCGGGGAGCTATTTTTT.

The CDR3 nucleotides read TGTGCCGGCGGTTACTATTCGGTCGGAAATAGTAATCAGCCCCAGCATTTT. Protein: CAGGYYSVGNSNQPQHF. The chain employs TRBV6-5 and TRBJ1-5, with D uncertain. The V gene's germline CDR1 is MNHEY and CDR2 SVGAGI. V shed 11 bases and J shed 4 bases, with 27 bases lying between them. There are 17 residues in the CDR3.

This clonotype was observed once. At one boundary the junction diverges from the germline segment, which might be a read error. This chain connects TRBV11-2 to TRBJ2-7; possibly TRBD2 for D (6 bases). The CDR3 runs to 13 residues. From germline, CDR1 is SGHAT and CDR2 FQNNGV. As DNA, the CDR3 is TGTGTCAGCAGCCCTCCGGGGAGGTACGAACAGTGCTTC. This translates into CVSSPPGRYEQCF.

A note on this clonotype: The CDR3 does not end in the conserved phenylalanine or tryptophan, so this is likely a read error. The chain couples TRBV6-5 to TRBJ1-1; a possible D gene is TRBD1 (6 bases). Looked up from germline, CDR1 is MNHEY and CDR2 is SVGAGI. This CDR3 is built from 16 residues. Here the CDR3 reads CTSSYGGSGRGTEAFS. CDR3 sequence (DNA): TGTACCAGCAGTTACGGGGGCAGCGGAAGAGGAACTGAGGCTTTCTCT.

The table lists this clonotype with many counts. The V gene is TRBV9, the J gene TRBJ2-2; possible D gene TRBD1, 6 bases. The CDR3 has 14 residues. Trimming left V 2 bases short and J 4 bases short, with 9 bases between. CDR1 and CDR2 from the germline V gene are SGDLS and YYNGEE. The CDR3: CASSVEQGTGELFF. CDR3 bases: TGTGCCAGCAGCGTCGAACAGGGCACCGGGGAGCTGTTTTTT.

A word on this clonotype: The conserved phenylalanine or tryptophan normally closing the CDR3 is absent here, so this likely arose from a read error. The rearrangement uses TRBV4-3 and TRBJ2-3; no definite D call. CDR1 is LGHNA and CDR2 is YSLEER in the germline V gene. CDR3 size: 18 residues. The CDR3 DNA sequence: TGCGCCAGCAGCCAGTCGGTCTGGCTGGGTGGTCCCGATGATATGCAGTATTAT. It is translated as CASSQSVWLGGPDDMQYY.

The chain couples TRBV5-5 to TRBJ2-4; 7 positions match TRBD2. Germline values: CDR1 SGHKS, CDR2 YYEKEE (reference sequence). J lost 8 bases, V lost 2 bases, and 16 bases had no gene match. The CDR3 has 17 residues. Written as DNA, the CDR3 is TGTGCCAGCAGCTTAGTAGGAATAAGGGAGGGGTCCGACATTCAGTACTTC. Translation gives CASSLVGIREGSDIQYF.

J is TRBJ2-3 and V is TRBV4-3; 7 positions agree with TRBD2. Germline CDR1 reads LGHNA; CDR2 reads YSLEER. This CDR3 has 17 residues. The CDR3 DNA follows: TGCACCAACAGCCAAAGTTGGGCGGGAGCCTCCGTAGATACGCAGTATTTT. Amino acids: CTNSQSWAGASVDTQYF.

Turning to this clonotype: The junction does not match germline at one end; this may be a read error. This sequence joins TRBV11-2 and TRBJ2-3; D may be TRBD2 (6 bases). The CDR3 has 17 amino acids. The germline CDR1 and CDR2 sequences are SGHAT and FQNNGV. The CDR3 spells CASSHRGNGSLTGTQYF. Here the CDR3 DNA reads TGTGCAAGCAGCCATCGAGGGAACGGGAGCCTCACAGGTACGCAGTATTTT.